Below are 18 T cell receptor beta chains sequenced from a single sample in a study of molecular identifiers for immune sequencing clone quantification. MiXCR was run by TCRdb on the PCR reads, yielding one entry per CDR3 protein. The sample consists of 400,000 to 600,000 distinct CDR3 sequences, under 30% of them appearing once. Sequences were obtained from naive CD8+ T cells from blood, with Jurkat cell RNA spiked in. Documented subset: FACS-sorted CD8+CD4-CCR7+CD45RA+ naive T cells. Receptors were obtained from a human donor in good health. Some libraries in this study had Jurkat cell RNA spiked in.

This clonotype came up a few times. This rearrangement joins TRBV6-2 or TRBV6-3 to TRBJ1-1, with 8 bases that match TRBD1. Germline loops: CDR1 MNHEY, CDR2 SVGEGT. The junction had 12 bases not matched to a gene; V was cut back by 8 bases and J by 7 bases. The CDR3 totals 14 residues. The CDR3 protein is CASGVTGGESEAFF. The CDR3 DNA is TGTGCCAGCGGTGTAACAGGGGGGGAAAGTGAAGCTTTCTTT.

This clonotype was observed many times. This sequence joins TRBV12-3 or TRBV12-4 and TRBJ2-3; D gene ambiguous. The CDR3 has 13 amino acids. The V gene lost 5 bases and the J gene lost 2 bases, with 8 bases spanning the gap. CDR3 in DNA: TGTGCCAGCAGTCCCGCGGTCACAGATACGCAGTATTTT. Translating it yields CASSPAVTDTQYF.

This clonotype was found many times. The DNA of the CDR3 is TGTGCCAGCAGCTTAGTGACAGTCGGGATTGAAGCTTTCTTT. This translates into CASSLVTVGIEAFF. The V call is TRBV7-2, the J call TRBJ1-1, with D maybe TRBD1 (5 bases). This CDR3 has 14 amino acids. Germline V CDR1 and CDR2: SGHTA, FQGNSA. The germline V and J ends were trimmed by 1 base and 7 bases, with 13 bases remaining between them.

V and J are TRBV9 and TRBJ1-1; D is perhaps TRBD1 (5 bases). Per the germline V gene, CDR1 is SGDLS and CDR2 is YYNGEE. This CDR3 is 15 amino acids long. V was pared by 3 bases and J by 5 bases, with 17 bases between. The DNA for the CDR3 is TGTGCCAGCAGCGCCGTCGACAGTTCTTATACTGAAGCTTTCTTT. Translation: CASSAVDSSYTEAFF.

On this clonotype: This could be a read error, since a much larger clone is one nucleotide away. A read error is likely, as this CDR3 ends without the conserved phenylalanine or tryptophan. V and J are TRBV29-1 and TRBJ2-2; no clear D gene. With 6 bases removed from V and 6 bases from J, the gap between germline ends came to 11 bases. This CDR3 is built from 12 residues. Looked up from germline, CDR1 is SQVTM and CDR2 is ANQGSEA. CDR3 bases: TGCAGCGTAGTAGGCCACGCCGGGGAGCTGTTTCTT. Amino acids: CSVVGHAGELFL.

Notes on this clonotype: This sequence may be a read error, since a much larger clone differs from it by one base. The chain couples TRBV9 to TRBJ2-3; 8 bases match TRBD1. The CDR3 has 16 residues. Germline lookup yields CDR1 SGDLS and CDR2 YYNGEE. The CDR3 is CASSDPRQGMRDTRYF. CDR3 coding DNA: TGTGCCAGCAGCGATCCGCGACAGGGGATGAGAGATACGCGGTATTTT.

This clonotype was recorded a few times. A much larger clonotype is one base distant, so this may be a read error. The V call is TRBV7-3, the J call TRBJ2-5, with 10 bases fitting TRBD1. The CDR3 consists of 16 residues. The V gene end was trimmed by 4 bases and the J gene end by 4 bases; junction bases not matched to a gene: 9. The V gene's germline CDR1 is SGHTA and CDR2 FQGTGA. The CDR3 DNA sequence: TGTGCCAGCAGCTCGACCCGGACAGGGGGTGTAGAGACCCAGTACTTC. This sequence encodes CASSSTRTGGVETQYF.

As concerns this clonotype: A single base separates this from a much larger clone, so it may be a read error. The V call is TRBV5-3, the J call TRBJ2-5; D is undetermined. TRBV5-3 counts as an open reading frame of uncertain function. This CDR3 comprises 12 residues. Trimming removed 8 bases from V and 9 bases from J, with 17 bases in between. The CDR3 bases are TGTGCCAGCAGCAATGAGGCGCAGCCCCAGTACTTC. Its protein product is CASSNEAQPQYF.

A few counts support this clonotype. The J gene is TRBJ2-2, the V gene TRBV27; D might be TRBD2 (5 bases). The CDR3 spans 16 residues. Per germline, CDR1 MNHEY and CDR2 SMNVEV (reference sequence). Deletions cut 2 bases from V and 1 base from J, with 11 bases between. This chain's CDR3 is CASSLAPDLNTGELFF. The CDR3 DNA reads as TGTGCCAGCAGTTTAGCCCCGGACTTGAACACCGGGGAGCTGTTTTTT.

This clonotype was found a few times. V gene TRBV27 combines with J gene TRBJ2-5; D is ambiguous. CDR1 and CDR2 (germline): MNHEY, SMNVEV (reference sequence). The CDR3 loop spans 14 amino acids. Trimming took 7 bases from V and 2 from J, leaving 14 bases between them. CDR3 coding DNA: TGTGCCAGCAAAAGGACCTCCCGACAAGAGACCCAGTACTTC. Its protein is CASKRTSRQETQYF.

This clonotype showed up just once. A clone one base away is much larger, so this may be a read error. J is TRBJ1-5 and V is TRBV6-2 or TRBV6-3; possibly TRBD1 for D (6 bases). Germline V lookup: CDR1 MNHEY, CDR2 SVGEGT. The CDR3 covers 15 residues. The CDR3 spells CARRSRGDGDQPQHF. The CDR3 region has the DNA TGTGCCCGCAGGTCGAGGGGGGACGGAGATCAGCCCCAGCATTTT.

This clonotype appeared many times. The rearrangement joins TRBV29-1 to TRBJ2-1; a weak D match, TRBD1 (6 bases). The CDR3 is 12 residues long. Germline V gene data show CDR1 as SQVTM and CDR2 as ANQGSEA. V was shortened by 7 bases and J by 2 bases, with 9 bases between the two germline ends. The CDR3 loop is CSGGGPYNEQFF. Written as DNA, the CDR3 is TGCAGCGGAGGGGGACCCTACAATGAGCAGTTCTTC.

The sample holds many counts of this clonotype. The genes are TRBV12-3 or TRBV12-4 and TRBJ2-5, with D unclear. This CDR3 has 15 residues. Trimming left V 7 bases short and J 1 base short, with 16 bases between. CDR3 amino acids: CASTAQGRPQETQYF. DNA of the CDR3: TGTGCCAGCACCGCCCAAGGCAGGCCCCAAGAGACCCAGTACTTC.

The sample holds one count of this clonotype. The chain couples TRBV7-3 to TRBJ2-1, with 7 bases lining up with TRBD2. With 5 bases clipped from V and 7 bases from J, the junction kept 8 bases outside the gene matches. Germline assignment: CDR1 SGHTA and CDR2 FQGTGA. The CDR3 is made up of 14 amino acids. The CDR3 is CASSPGAGGNEQFF. CDR3 DNA sequence: TGTGCCAGCAGCCCGGGAGCCGGGGGGAATGAGCAGTTCTTC.

A few counts support this clonotype. V usage is TRBV6-2 or TRBV6-3 and J usage is TRBJ1-6, with a weak D call TRBD1 (6 bases). CDR1 and CDR2 from the germline V gene are MNHEY and SVGEGT. Deletions cut 5 bases from V and 7 bases from J, with 15 bases between. The length of the CDR3 is 15 residues. The CDR3 DNA is TGTGCCAGCAGTCTCCTAACAGGGTGGAATTCACCCCTCCACTTT. Its protein is CASSLLTGWNSPLHF.

The chain has TRBV20-1 and TRBJ2-7, with D possibly matching TRBD1 (6 bases). Trimming cost V 1 base and J 4 bases, with 14 bases left between them. CDR3 length: 14 amino acids. Per germline, CDR1 DFQATT and CDR2 SNEGSKA (reference sequence). For the CDR3, the DNA is TGCAGTGCTAGAGGACGACAGGTTGGGTACGAGCAGTACTTC. Translating gives CSARGRQVGYEQYF.

A note on this clonotype: A much larger clonotype is one base distant, so this may be a read error. The J gene is TRBJ1-1, the V gene TRBV28, with D maybe TRBD1 (5 bases). Germline CDR1 and CDR2: MDHEN and SYDVKM. This CDR3 is 13 amino acids long. The CDR3 DNA reads TGTGCCAGCAGTTTCGGTGACAGAACTGAAGCTCTCTTT. It is translated as CASSFGDRTEALF.

This clonotype has a handful of counts. The chain couples TRBV9 to TRBJ2-5; the D gene could be TRBD1 or TRBD2 (5 bases each). The CDR3 runs to 14 residues. V was shortened by 2 bases and J by 4 bases, with 12 bases between the two germline ends. Germline V gives CDR1 SGDLS, CDR2 YYNGEE. CDR3 in DNA: TGTGCCAGCAGCGTTTTGGGGACGGGAGAGACCCAGTACTTC. This translates into CASSVLGTGETQYF.